The 32 T cell receptor beta chains given below trace back to one sample, sequenced in a study of T cell responses to AZD1222 COVID-19 vaccine. Produced via immunoSEQ multiplex PCR; TCRdb's table is partial and in-frame only. The data contain 120,000 to 150,000 clones, approximately 93% of them singletons. Sequences were derived from peripheral blood, sampled on day 0 of MenACWY control vaccination. The receptor set was obtained from an adult in good health.

The V gene is TRBV19, the J gene TRBJ1-5; tentatively, D is TRBD1 (6 bases). V lost 5 bases to trimming and J lost 2 bases, with 13 bases between them. CDR3 length: 15 residues. CDR1 and CDR2 (germline): LNHDA, SQIVND (reference sequence). CDR3 nucleotide sequence: TGTGCCAGTAGTGGGTACAGGGAGGGCAATCAGCCCCAGCATTTT. Residues: CASSGYREGNQPQHF.

This chain uses TRBV19 with TRBJ1-1; D is undetermined. The V gene's germline CDR1 is LNHDA and CDR2 SQIVND (reference sequence). This CDR3 region has 14 residues. Between the trimmed V and J ends, which lost 5 bases and 0 bases, there was a span of 10 bases. In DNA form, the CDR3 reads TGTGCCAGTAGTCTGGACGGCTTGAACACTGAAGCTTTCTTT. Amino acid sequence: CASSLDGLNTEAFF.

The chain joins TRBV7-9 to TRBJ2-5; 12 bases line up with TRBD2. Germline V CDR1 and CDR2: SEHNR, FQNEAQ (reference sequence). The V and J ends lost 7 bases and 4 bases, in that order; junction bases with no gene match: 13. The CDR3 is 17 residues long. CDR3 sequence (DNA): TGTGCCAGCACCCTCGGGCTAGCGGGGGGGCCCTCAGAGACCCAGTACTTC. It specifies CASTLGLAGGPSETQYF.

This rearrangement joins TRBV27 to TRBJ2-6, with 10 positions matching TRBD2. The CDR3 length is 19 residues. Germline V gene data show CDR1 as MNHEY and CDR2 as SMNVEV (reference sequence). The trim removed 4 bases at V and 0 bases at J, leaving 9 bases unmatched. The CDR3 nucleotides are TGTGCCAGCAGTTCGGAACCGGGACTAGCGTTCTCTGGGGCCAACGTCCTGACTTTC. Amino acids: CASSSEPGLAFSGANVLTF.

The chain couples TRBV28 to TRBJ2-4; D perhaps matches TRBD1 (5 bases). The V end was cut by 5 bases, the J end by 0 bases, with 11 bases between. This CDR3 contains 15 residues. The germline CDR1 and CDR2 sequences are MDHEN and SYDVKM. CDR3: CASSPGFLAKNIQYF. The CDR3, as DNA: TGTGCCAGCAGTCCAGGGTTCTTAGCCAAAAACATTCAGTACTTC.

The V gene is TRBV27, the J gene TRBJ2-1; TRBD1 is a possible D gene (5 bases). Deletions cut 7 bases from V and 8 bases from J, with 27 bases between. Germline CDR1 and CDR2: MNHEY and SMNVEV (reference sequence). The CDR3 extends over 17 amino acids. In DNA, the CDR3 is TGTGCCAGCACCCCATGGGTAGGGGTTGATCCAAGTTATGAGCAGTTCTTC. Translation: CASTPWVGVDPSYEQFF.

This chain links TRBV20-1 with TRBJ2-1, with D hard to call. Trimming cost V 3 bases and J 0 bases, with 12 bases left between them. The CDR3 extends over 15 amino acids. Germline V gene data show CDR1 as DFQATT and CDR2 as SNEGSKA (reference sequence). The CDR3 sequence is CSASRGESSYNEQFF. The DNA of the CDR3 is TGCAGTGCTAGTCGAGGCGAGAGCTCCTACAATGAGCAGTTCTTC.

J is TRBJ2-1 and V is TRBV3-1 (or the pseudogene TRBV3-2); 8 nucleotides match TRBD2. Trimming cost V 2 bases and J 6 bases; bases outside gene matches: 21. Germline CDR1 and CDR2: LGHDT and YNNKEL (reference sequence). This CDR3 has 20 amino acids. The CDR3 DNA is TGTGCCAGCAGCCAACGCCCTAGGCCCCTAGCGGGTGGTTCTATCAATGAGCAGTTCTTC. Translating it yields CASSQRPRPLAGGSINEQFF.

V is TRBV19 and J is TRBJ1-1; 9 bases match TRBD1. Germline assignment: CDR1 LNHDA and CDR2 SQIVND (reference sequence). V dropped 5 bases and J dropped 0; count of bases not matched to a gene: 16. This CDR3 has 19 amino acids. CDR3: CASSGGQGKALLMNTEAFF. The DNA for the CDR3 is TGTGCCAGTAGTGGGGGACAGGGAAAAGCCCTCCTAATGAACACTGAAGCTTTCTTT.

V usage is TRBV13 and J usage is TRBJ1-5, with D possibly TRBD1 on 6 matching bases. Germline CDR1 and CDR2: PRHDT and FYEKMQ (reference sequence). Trimming removed 4 bases at V and 2 bases at J, with 15 bases between. The CDR3 contains 16 residues. The CDR3 nucleotides are TGTGCCAGCAGCTCAGGGGCCACCGCCGGCAATCAGCCCCAGCATTTT. This gives the protein CASSSGATAGNQPQHF.

This chain joins TRBV5-1 and TRBJ2-1; D may be TRBD1 or TRBD2 (5 bases each). Trimming removed 4 bases at V and 6 bases at J, with 14 bases between. In germline, CDR1 is SGHRS, CDR2 YFSETQ. The CDR3 totals 14 residues. The CDR3 DNA is TGCGCCAGCAGCGGACCCGATGGGGGCAATGAGCAGTTCTTC. Protein sequence: CASSGPDGGNEQFF. Full variable domain (outside the CDR3, taken from reference TRBV5-1 and TRBJ2-1): KAGVTQTPRYLIKTRGQQVTLSCSPISGHRSVSWYQQTPGQGLQFLFEYFSETQRNKGNFPGRFSGRQFSNSRSEMNVSTLELGDSALYLCASSGPDGGNEQFFGPGTRLTVL.

This clone was seen once. The V gene is TRBV5-4, the J gene TRBJ1-1; TRBD1 matches at 7 bases. Germline V lookup: CDR1 SGHNT, CDR2 YYREEE (reference sequence). The V gene end was trimmed by 4 bases and the J gene end by 4 bases; junction bases not matched to a gene: 7. The CDR3 consists of 14 residues. CDR3 sequence (DNA): TGTGCCAGCAGCGACAGGGCAGGGCCCACTGAAGCTTTCTTT. It specifies CASSDRAGPTEAFF.

The J gene is TRBJ1-5, the V gene TRBV19, with D perhaps TRBD1 (5 bases). Germline V gene sequence: CDR1 LNHDA, CDR2 SQIVND (reference sequence). The CDR3 loop spans 17 amino acids. V lost 3 bases to trimming and J lost 0 bases, with 15 bases between them. The CDR3 spells CASSIAGYLYSNQPQHF. The CDR3 DNA is TGTGCCAGTAGTATCGCAGGGTACCTTTATAGCAATCAGCCCCAGCATTTT. The entire variable domain, with the rest obtained from reference TRBV19 and TRBJ1-5, is as follows: DGGITQSPKYLFRKEGQNVTLSCEQNLNHDAMYWYRQDPGQGLRLIYYSQIVNDFQKGDIAEGYSVSREKKESFPLTVTSAQKNPTAFYLCASSIAGYLYSNQPQHFGDGTRLSIL.

The chain couples TRBV25-1 to TRBJ1-2; D not resolved. The CDR3 length is 16 residues. The germline gives CDR1 MGHDK, CDR2 SYGVNS. With 5 bases removed from V and 4 bases from J, the gap between germline ends came to 20 bases. CDR3 DNA: TGTGCCAGCAGTAAAGGTCTCGGCACTCATACCTATGGCTACACCTTC. The encoded protein is CASSKGLGTHTYGYTF.

This clone showed up just once. The rearrangement links TRBV29-1 to TRBJ1-2; TRBD1 is a possible D gene (5 bases). With 0 bases removed from V and 3 bases from J, the gap between germline ends came to 11 bases. Germline V CDR1 and CDR2: SQVTM, ANQGSEA. The CDR3 runs 14 residues. CDR3 DNA: TGCAGCGTTGAAGAAGGTGGGGCGGACTATGGCTACACCTTC. Protein sequence: CSVEEGGADYGYTF.

This clone has only a few counts. The chain carries TRBV5-4 and TRBJ1-3, with TRBD1 as a possible D gene (5 bases). In germline, CDR1 is SGHNT, CDR2 YYREEE (reference sequence). The CDR3 is made up of 18 amino acids. The V gene lost 7 bases and the J gene lost 0 bases, with 23 bases spanning the gap. The CDR3 sequence: CASSLVPGRSSSGNTIYF. The CDR3 DNA follows: TGTGCCAGCTCGCTCGTCCCAGGGCGCTCGAGCTCTGGAAACACCATATATTTT.

The V gene is TRBV19, the J gene TRBJ2-2; D call uncertain. Germline V gene sequence: CDR1 LNHDA, CDR2 SQIVND (reference sequence). The V end lost 5 bases, the J end lost 4 bases, and 17 bases lay between the germline ends. CDR3 size: 16 residues. In DNA, the CDR3 is TGTGCCAGTAGTCCTGGTCTTAACAGAAGCACCGGGGAGCTGTTTTTT. This translates into CASSPGLNRSTGELFF.

V and J are TRBV9 and TRBJ1-2; D unclear. This CDR3 has 11 residues. Trimming pared 4 bases from V and 7 bases from J, leaving 8 bases between. CDR1 and CDR2 from the germline V gene are SGDLS and YYNGEE. This CDR3 is CASSSPSGYTF. CDR3 nucleotides: TGTGCCAGCAGCTCCCCCTCTGGCTACACCTTC.

This chain joins TRBV28 and TRBJ1-4; D is perhaps TRBD1 (6 bases). Germline V gene data show CDR1 as MDHEN and CDR2 as SYDVKM. Trimming pared 4 bases from V and 7 bases from J, leaving 13 bases between. The CDR3 loop spans 14 amino acids. The CDR3 reads CASSSSGVGEKLFF. CDR3 DNA: TGTGCCAGCAGTTCCTCAGGGGTGGGTGAAAAACTGTTTTTT.

The chain recombines TRBV5-1 with TRBJ2-3; 9 bases map to TRBD2. The junction had 7 bases not matched to a gene; V was cut back by 4 bases and J by 1 base. The CDR3 contains 16 residues. Germline V gene sequence: CDR1 SGHRS, CDR2 YFSETQ. CDR3 nucleotides: TGCGCCAGCAGCACCATGGCGGGAGGGGGCACAGATACGCAGTATTTT. Protein sequence: CASSTMAGGGTDTQYF.

The rearrangement joins TRBV11-2 to TRBJ2-1; the D call may be TRBD1 or TRBD2 (5 bases each). This CDR3 comprises 16 residues. The V and J ends lost 5 bases and 4 bases respectively, with 18 bases between them. Germline loops: CDR1 SGHAT, CDR2 FQNNGV. For the CDR3, the DNA is TGTGCCAGCAGCCCCAGGGAGTGGGGGAGATACAATGAGCAGTTCTTC. It translates to CASSPREWGRYNEQFF.

The V and J genes are TRBV5-8 and TRBJ1-6, with TRBD1 as a possible D gene (5 bases). The CDR3 loop spans 16 amino acids. Trimming cost V 0 bases and J 5 bases, with 12 bases left between them. CDR1 is SGHTS and CDR2 is YDEGEE in the germline V gene. CDR3 sequence (DNA): TGTGCCAGCAGCTTGGATCGGGGGAGAGATAATTCACCCCTCCACTTT. Amino acid sequence: CASSLDRGRDNSPLHF.

The V gene is TRBV10-3, the J gene TRBJ1-1; D gene unclear. Germline-derived CDR1 and CDR2 are ENHRY and SYGVKD. The ends were cut back, 6 bases at V and 1 base at J, with 12 bases in the middle. This CDR3 region has 14 residues. This chain's CDR3 is CAISGVAPNTEAFF. The DNA for the CDR3 is TGTGCCATCAGCGGCGTGGCCCCGAACACTGAAGCTTTCTTT.

In this sample, this clone turned up once. CDR3 protein: CASSWGQRPTNYGYTF. CDR3 nucleotide sequence: TGTGCCAGCAGTTGGGGACAGAGACCGACTAACTATGGCTACACCTTC. The chain recombines TRBV6-5 with TRBJ1-2, with 7 bases identical to TRBD1. V shed 4 bases and J 0 bases; nucleotides not matched to a gene: 8. The CDR3 contains 16 residues. Germline V gives CDR1 MNHEY, CDR2 SVGAGI.

This chain uses TRBV6-2 or TRBV6-3 with TRBJ1-2; D not certain. Trimming took 2 bases from V and 11 from J, leaving 12 bases between them. The CDR3 contains 12 residues. Looked up from germline, CDR1 is MNHEY and CDR2 is SVGEGT. The CDR3 reads CASSYGGSGYTF. The CDR3 nucleotides are TGTGCCAGCAGTTACGGAGGGTCGGGTTACACCTTC.

The rearrangement links TRBV4-2 to TRBJ1-1; D possibly corresponds to TRBD1 (5 bases). V was cut by 1 base and J by 3 bases, with 12 bases left in between. This CDR3 is 15 amino acids long. Looked up from germline, CDR1 is LGHNA and CDR2 is YNFKEQ. The CDR3, as DNA: TGTGCCAGCAGCCAAGGAACATTGGGGGACACTGAAGCTTTCTTT. Translation gives CASSQGTLGDTEAFF.

This chain joins TRBV10-2 and TRBJ1-1; D is perhaps TRBD1 (5 bases). V lost 4 bases to trimming and J lost 5 bases, with 17 bases between them. Germline CDR1 reads WSHSY; CDR2 reads SAAADI. The CDR3 runs to 15 residues. CDR3 coding DNA: TGCGCCAGCAGTGGGCGTCAGGGTGGAACTACTGAAGCTTTCTTT. This gives the protein CASSGRQGGTTEAFF.

The chain recombines TRBV2 with TRBJ1-6, with no clear D. V was clipped by 2 bases and J by 9 bases, with 8 bases between them. The germline gives CDR1 SNHLY, CDR2 FYNNEI. The CDR3 totals 13 residues. CDR3 protein: CASSENSGSPLHF. The CDR3 coding sequence is TGTGCCAGCAGTGAAAATTCTGGTTCACCCCTCCACTTT.

The V call is TRBV27, the J call TRBJ1-5, with 8 nucleotides matching TRBD1. The trim removed 5 bases at V and 6 bases at J, leaving 6 bases unmatched. The CDR3 has 14 amino acids. Germline lookup yields CDR1 MNHEY and CDR2 SMNVEV (reference sequence). CDR3 sequence (DNA): TGTGCCAGCAGTCTTGCAGGGGGCAGTCAGCCCCAGCATTTT. It translates to CASSLAGGSQPQHF.

The J gene is TRBJ1-6, the V gene TRBV4-3; possibly TRBD1 for D (5 bases). This CDR3 has 16 amino acids. V gave up 0 bases and J gave up 9 bases, with 15 bases separating them. Germline V gives CDR1 LGHNA, CDR2 YSLEER. CDR3 residues: CASSQDRRDVVSPLHF. DNA for the CDR3: TGCGCCAGCAGCCAAGACCGCCGGGACGTCGTTTCACCCCTCCACTTT.

The J gene is TRBJ2-7, the V gene TRBV3-1 (or the pseudogene TRBV3-2); 7 bases map to TRBD1. This CDR3 is built from 16 residues. CDR1 and CDR2 from the germline V gene are LGHDT and YNNKEL (reference sequence). Trimming removed 2 bases from V and 6 bases from J; junction bases left unmatched: 13. The CDR3, as DNA: TGTGCCAGCAGCCAATTTCCGGGACAGAGACGCGCCGAGCAGTACTTC. This sequence encodes CASSQFPGQRRAEQYF.

The chain carries TRBV28 and TRBJ2-1; 7 bases match TRBD2. CDR3 length: 16 residues. Germline-derived CDR1 and CDR2 are MDHEN and SYDVKM. V shed 5 bases, J shed 5 bases, and the junction held 12 bases outside the gene matches. CDR3 amino acids: CASSPPGAGVNNEQFF. CDR3 nucleotide sequence: TGTGCCAGCAGTCCTCCCGGGGCGGGAGTAAACAATGAGCAGTTCTTC.